The present T cell receptor (beta chain) was sequenced within a study of shared clonotypes between healthy human individuals (TCRdb year 2020). The study in broad terms: Two women and a few men aged 18 to 49 years were included in the cohort. For each donor, three plates each were used for CD4 naive and CD4 memory, two plates were used for CD8 naive, and one plate was used for CD8 memory. To estimate repertoire size and how much clonotype sharing occurs between individuals, the study deeply sequenced the blood TCR repertoires of about five healthy adults. To increase sequencing depth and limit assay-specific biases, different laboratories used diverse techniques to prepare libraries and sequence TCR repertoires. Between about 0.8 and 9.5 billion PBMCs per donor were obtained by leukapheresis.

Taken from cysteine to phenylalanine, the CDR3 has 13 residues. Just CDR3 DNA is preserved here, 39 bases in frame from base 1. CDR1 and CDR2 are read off the germline V gene as SGDLS and YYNGEE. Trimming costs V 3 bases and J 4 bases, and their ends lie 10 bases apart. TCR CDR3 regions were amplified from genomic DNA by multiplex PCR using the deep immunoSEQ assay. Genomic DNA extracted from each cell subset was distributed evenly over all wells of several immunoSEQ 96-well plates, and each plate served as one replicate. For sorted subsets, each replicate PCR was loaded with approximately 0.2 ug genomic DNA, equivalent to some 31,000 T cell genomes. Purified libraries were quantified with a Qubit 3.0 fluorometer, sized on a Bioanalyzer 2100, and re-quantified with the KAPA Library Quantification kit. Every immunoSEQ 96-well plate was sequenced on a dedicated single-read 150-cycle Illumina NextSeq 550 flow cell. Per the original workflow: The immunoSEQ output contained only junctional sequences without quality scores, so filtering could not match that applied to full-length reads. To assign V/J genes and CDR3, sequences were annotated using PyIR, a Python wrapper for IgBLAST v1.9, with IMGT germline references. Any read was removed if the V/J assignment was weak (E-value above 1e-6), the CDR3 was missing, or the read contained stop codons, out-of-frame junctions, or ambiguous translated residues. V3J clonotypes were defined as sequences sharing an identical inferred V gene, J gene, and CDR3 amino acid sequence. The percentage overlap between two repertoires was calculated by dividing the number of shared unique clonotypes by the size of the smaller repertoire. RTK rarefaction, the Chao1 estimator, and Recon v2.1 estimates of unobserved clonotypes were used to assess repertoire richness. OLGA was used to compute generation probabilities for all TCRbeta clonotypes that the gDNA method yielded from a few donors. TCRdb took this table from immuneACCESS and kept in-frame rearrangements with V and J called. Such tables lack part of the clones; where checked against another copy, unresolved V genes explain under half of the gap, and the rest is unexplained. V and J calls and clone size are copied from that table; D and trimming were computed from the DNA. The sample table lists roughly 2.2 million clones, approximately 93% of them with a count of one. The ten largest clonotypes hold under 0.45% of the sample.

Concerning this clone itself: The antigen it binds to is not known. No per-base quality is available; no much larger clone lies one base away.

Healthy HIV-negative adults with no recently reported acute infections or vaccinations were included as donors. All donors were Caucasian adults living in Nashville, Tennessee, USA. Magnetic negative selection was used to enrich CD4+ T cells, after which naive cells were positively selected on CD45RA and the negative fraction became the memory subset. After blood collection by leukapheresis, PBMCs were isolated using Ficoll-Histopaque density gradient centrifugation and then cryopreserved in the vapor phase of liquid nitrogen. Analytical flow cytometry was used to check the purity and quantity of every magnetically sorted T cell population. Genomic DNA was isolated from every sorted fraction and measured by UV absorbance on a Nanodrop 2000c. Study-wide conclusions, independent of this receptor: Compared with non-shared clonotypes, clonotypes shared by all four sorted-subset donors had higher generation probabilities. Even with the large sequencing depth, rarefaction of the sorted-subset datasets indicated that sequencing was incomplete. Across a few donors, about 4.5% of naive CD4, 3.5% of naive CD8, 2.3% of memory CD4, and under 0.45% of memory CD8 clonotypes were shared. Naive subsets generally had larger estimated clonotype richness than memory subsets did. Only blood was sampled, and tissue TCR repertoires likely differ from those in blood. The genetic and exposure-history diversity represented was limited by the small number of donors. Based on pairwise subsampling, the degree of clonotype sharing among donors was expected to be affected by sequencing depth.

The sequenced sample was naive CD4+ T cells from PBMCs. The cell subset or site label for this specimen denotes: CD45RA+ positively selected. The V and J segments used are TRBV9 and TRBJ2-5; the D gene lacks a confident call. The TCR originated in a man younger than 30 in good health. Some clones in this sample may be carry-over from other donors' samples. The nucleotide sequence reads TGTGCCAGCAGCGCAGACACCGGAGAGACCCAGTACTTC. Its protein reads: CASSADTGETQYF.